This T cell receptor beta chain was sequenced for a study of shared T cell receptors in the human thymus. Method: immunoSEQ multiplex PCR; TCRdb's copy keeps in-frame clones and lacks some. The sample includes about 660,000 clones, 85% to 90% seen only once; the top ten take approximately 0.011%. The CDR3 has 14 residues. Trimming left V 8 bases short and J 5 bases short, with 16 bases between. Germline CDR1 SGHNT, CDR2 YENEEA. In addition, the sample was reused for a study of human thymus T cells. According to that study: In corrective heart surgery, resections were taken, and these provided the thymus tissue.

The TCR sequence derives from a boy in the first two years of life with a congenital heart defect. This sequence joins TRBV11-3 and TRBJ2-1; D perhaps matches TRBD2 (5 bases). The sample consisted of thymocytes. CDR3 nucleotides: TGTGCCAGCCCTCCAGCGGTCGCCGACAATGAGCAGTTCTTC. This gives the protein CASPPAVADNEQFF.